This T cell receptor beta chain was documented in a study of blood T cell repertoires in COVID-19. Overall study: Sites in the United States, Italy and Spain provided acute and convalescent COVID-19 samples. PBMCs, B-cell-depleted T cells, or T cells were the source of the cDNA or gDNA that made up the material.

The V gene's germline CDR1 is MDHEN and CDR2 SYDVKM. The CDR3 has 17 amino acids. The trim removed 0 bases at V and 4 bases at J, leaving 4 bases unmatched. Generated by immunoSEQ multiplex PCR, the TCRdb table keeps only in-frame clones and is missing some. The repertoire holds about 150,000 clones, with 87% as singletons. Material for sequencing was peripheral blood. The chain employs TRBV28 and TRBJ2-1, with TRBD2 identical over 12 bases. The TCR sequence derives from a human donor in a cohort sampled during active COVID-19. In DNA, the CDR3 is TGTGCCAGCAGTTTATGGGGGGGGACTAGCGGGTACAATGAGCAGTTCTTC. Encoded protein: CASSLWGGTSGYNEQFF.